What follows are 17 T cell receptor beta chains derived from one specimen sequenced in a study of blood T cell repertoires in COVID-19. The data were produced by immunoSEQ multiplex PCR, yet TCRdb's version contains in-frame clones alone and is incomplete. Among about 150,000 clones listed, around 90% were seen once. Sequencing used PBMCs or T cells enriched from blood (not recorded which). All receptors derive from a woman aged 40-49 years who had been exposed to COVID-19.

The chain has TRBV5-1 and TRBJ1-3; D remains ambiguous. Germline V CDR1 and CDR2: SGHRS, YFSETQ. V shed 3 bases and J shed 0 bases, with 7 bases lying between them. This CDR3 comprises 14 residues. CDR3 DNA sequence: TGCGCCAGCAGCTCCGGGGACTCTGGAAACACCATATATTTT. Translated, it gives CASSSGDSGNTIYF.

A single count supports this clone. V and J are TRBV7-2 and TRBJ2-7; 8 nucleotides line up with TRBD2. The CDR3 length is 16 residues. V gave up 5 bases and J gave up 1 base; unmatched junction bases: 10. Germline V gene lookup returns CDR1 SGHTA and CDR2 FQGNSA. CDR3 loop: CASSPRGAVASYEQYF. The CDR3 DNA is TGTGCCAGCAGCCCGCGGGGGGCGGTTGCTTCCTACGAGCAGTACTTC. The full variable domain, its missing parts supplied by reference TRBV7-2 and TRBJ2-7, is GAGVSQSPSNKVTEKGKDVELRCDPISGHTALYWYRQSLGQGLEFLIYFQGNSAPDKSGLPSDRFSAERTGGSVSTLTIQRTQQEDSAVYLCASSPRGAVASYEQYFGPGTRLTVT.

The chain is built from TRBV19 and TRBJ1-5; TRBD1 aligns across 8 bases. The CDR3 spans 19 residues. Germline values: CDR1 LNHDA, CDR2 SQIVND (reference sequence). The V and J ends lost 6 bases and 1 base, in that order; junction bases with no gene match: 17. The CDR3 loop is CASRGRGLLSEGSNQPQHF. CDR3 coding DNA: TGTGCCAGTAGGGGCAGGGGGCTGCTTTCTGAGGGGAGCAATCAGCCCCAGCATTTT.

This chain uses TRBV7-3 with TRBJ2-3; 7 bases map to TRBD2. The CDR3 loop spans 16 amino acids. Unmatched junction bases numbered 6, after V lost 2 bases and J lost 1 base. Germline V gene sequence: CDR1 SGHTA, CDR2 FQGTGA. The chain's CDR3 is CASSLLGTSGTDTQYF. CDR3 DNA: TGTGCCAGCAGCTTACTGGGTACTAGCGGCACAGATACGCAGTATTTT.

V gene TRBV27 combines with J gene TRBJ1-1; D unresolved. The germline V and J ends were trimmed by 4 bases and 11 bases, with 29 bases remaining between them. The germline V gene encodes CDR1 MNHEY and CDR2 SMNVEV (reference sequence). CDR3 length: 17 residues. CDR3 in DNA: TGTGCCAGCAGTTCTTGGGCTGGGTATCGGAAGCCGCAAGTGGCTTTCTTT. It yields the protein CASSSWAGYRKPQVAFF.

The J gene is TRBJ2-7, the V gene TRBV3-1 (or the pseudogene TRBV3-2); D is uncertain. This CDR3 has 14 residues. CDR1 is LGHDT, CDR2 YNNKEL, per germline (reference sequence). With 1 base removed from V and 5 bases from J, the gap between germline ends came to 12 bases. CDR3 sequence: CASSQGNRQNEQYF. CDR3 nucleotide sequence: TGTGCCAGCAGCCAAGGAAACAGACAAAACGAGCAGTACTTC.

The chain uses TRBV7-2 and TRBJ2-3; D may be TRBD2 (5 bases). This CDR3 is built from 13 residues. Germline V gene sequence: CDR1 SGHTA, CDR2 FQGNSA. V gave up 2 bases and J gave up 6 bases, with 9 bases separating them. CDR3 coding DNA: TGTGCCAGCAGCTTAAAAGCGGAGGATACGCAGTATTTT. Its translation is CASSLKAEDTQYF.

A note on this clone: At one of its ends the junction is not consistent with the germline gene, which may arise from a read error. This sequence joins TRBV27 and TRBJ1-1; D possibly corresponds to TRBD1 (5 bases). The CDR3 length is 13 residues. Germline assignment: CDR1 MNHEY and CDR2 SMNVEV (reference sequence). CDR3 bases: TGTGCCAGCAGCCCGACAGTTTACACTGAATCTTTCTTT. It is translated as CASSPTVYTESFF.

The chain has TRBV5-6 and TRBJ1-5; D perhaps matches TRBD1 (6 bases). Trimming left V 1 base short and J 4 bases short, with 15 bases between. The CDR3 spans 16 residues. From germline, CDR1 is SGHDT and CDR2 YYEEEE. CDR3 sequence (DNA): TGTGCCAGCAGCTTGAGTCGCGGACAGTCGAATCAGCCCCAGCATTTT. Amino acids: CASSLSRGQSNQPQHF. The whole variable domain, remainder taken from reference TRBV5-6 and TRBJ1-5, is DAGVTQSPTHLIKTRGQQVTLRCSPKSGHDTVSWYQQALGQGPQFIFQYYEEEERQRGNFPDRFSGHQFPNYSSELNVNALLLGDSALYLCASSLSRGQSNQPQHFGDGTRLSIL.

This clone occurred once. The chain recombines TRBV3-1 (or the pseudogene TRBV3-2) with TRBJ2-5; D call uncertain. Germline V CDR1 and CDR2: LGHDT, YNNKEL (reference sequence). The CDR3 contains 13 residues. Trimming left V 7 bases short and J 2 bases short, with 11 bases between. As DNA, the CDR3 is TGTGCCAGCACCGCGCCTGAGCAAGAGACCCAGTACTTC. Amino acids: CASTAPEQETQYF.

The chain has TRBV28 and TRBJ2-7, with D possibly being TRBD2 (5 bases). The V end lost 3 bases, the J end lost 2 bases, and 11 bases lay between the germline ends. CDR1 and CDR2 (germline): MDHEN, SYDVKM. The CDR3 sequence is 14 residues long. The CDR3 sequence: CASSFQEVPYEQYF. Here the CDR3 DNA reads TGTGCCAGCAGTTTTCAGGAGGTCCCCTACGAGCAGTACTTC. The variable domain in full, completed from reference TRBV28 and TRBJ2-7, reads DVKVTQSSRYLVKRTGEKVFLECVQDMDHENMFWYRQDPGLGLRLIYFSYDVKMKEKGDIPEGYSVSREKKERFSLILESASTNQTSMYLCASSFQEVPYEQYFGPGTRLTVT.

This clone came up once. V and J are TRBV19 and TRBJ2-7, with a weak D call TRBD2 (5 bases). The V end lost 3 bases, the J end lost 2 bases, and 11 bases lay between the germline ends. CDR3 length equals 14 residues. Germline lookup yields CDR1 LNHDA and CDR2 SQIVND (reference sequence). The CDR3 spells CASSIHGIAYEQYF. The DNA for the CDR3 is TGTGCCAGTAGTATCCACGGGATTGCCTACGAGCAGTACTTC. The full variable domain, rest sourced from reference TRBV19 and TRBJ2-7, is DGGITQSPKYLFRKEGQNVTLSCEQNLNHDAMYWYRQDPGQGLRLIYYSQIVNDFQKGDIAEGYSVSREKKESFPLTVTSAQKNPTAFYLCASSIHGIAYEQYFGPGTRLTVT.

This sequence joins TRBV19 and TRBJ1-3, with D perhaps TRBD1 (6 bases). CDR3 length equals 15 residues. Per germline, CDR1 LNHDA and CDR2 SQIVND (reference sequence). V was trimmed by 6 bases and J by 1 base, leaving 13 bases between them. CDR3: CASSADRISGNTIYF. CDR3 DNA sequence: TGTGCCAGTAGCGCCGACAGGATTTCTGGAAACACCATATATTTT.

V and J are TRBV3-1 (or the pseudogene TRBV3-2) and TRBJ2-5, with 9 bases fitting TRBD2. V gave up 4 bases and J gave up 4 bases; unmatched junction bases: 10. Germline loops: CDR1 LGHDT, CDR2 YNNKEL (reference sequence). CDR3 size: 16 residues. The CDR3 DNA reads TGTGCCAGCAGCCGTGCGGGGGGGCCGTTCGGAGAGACCCAGTACTTC. Residues: CASSRAGGPFGETQYF.

This clone occurred a few times. V and J are TRBV28 and TRBJ1-5; D gene ambiguous. Germline V gene lookup returns CDR1 MDHEN and CDR2 SYDVKM. The CDR3 is made up of 15 amino acids. V gave up 1 base and J gave up 2 bases, with 9 bases separating them. The CDR3 protein is CASSLLRRGNQPQHF. The CDR3 DNA follows: TGTGCCAGCAGTTTATTGCGGCGGGGCAATCAGCCCCAGCATTTT.

This clone was detected only once. The rearrangement joins TRBV12-5 to TRBJ1-5; D unclear. Germline V gene lookup returns CDR1 LGHNT and CDR2 FRNRAP. V dropped 7 bases and J dropped 2 bases, with 12 bases sitting between them. This CDR3 region has 14 residues. CDR3 in DNA: TGTGCTAGTGCCCGAAGTGAGGGCAATCAGCCCCAGCATTTT. Residues: CASARSEGNQPQHF.

This clone has more than one count but fewer than ten. The V call is TRBV11-2, the J call TRBJ2-2, with D possibly TRBD2 on 6 matching bases. Germline lookup yields CDR1 SGHAT and CDR2 FQNNGV. The V and J ends lost 5 bases and 1 base respectively, with 11 bases between them. The CDR3 is 15 amino acids. CDR3 coding DNA: TGTGCCAGCAGCCGAACTAGCATGAACACCGGGGAGCTGTTTTTT. Translated, it gives CASSRTSMNTGELFF.